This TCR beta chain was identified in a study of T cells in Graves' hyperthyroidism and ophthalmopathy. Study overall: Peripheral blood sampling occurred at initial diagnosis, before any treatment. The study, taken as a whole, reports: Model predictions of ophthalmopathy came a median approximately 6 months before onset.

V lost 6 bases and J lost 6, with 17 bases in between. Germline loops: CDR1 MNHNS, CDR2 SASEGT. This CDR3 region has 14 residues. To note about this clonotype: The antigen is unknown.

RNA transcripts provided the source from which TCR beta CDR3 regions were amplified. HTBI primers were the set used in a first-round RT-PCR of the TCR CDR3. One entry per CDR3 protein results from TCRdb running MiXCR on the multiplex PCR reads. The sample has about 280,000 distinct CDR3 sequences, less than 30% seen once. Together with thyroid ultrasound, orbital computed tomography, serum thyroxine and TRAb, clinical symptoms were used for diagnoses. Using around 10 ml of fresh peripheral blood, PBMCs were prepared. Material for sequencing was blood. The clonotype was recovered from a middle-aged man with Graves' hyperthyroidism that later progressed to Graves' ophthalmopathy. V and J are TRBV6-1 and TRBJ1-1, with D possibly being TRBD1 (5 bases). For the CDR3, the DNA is TGTGCCAGCAGAGTTGGGGGAGGGGAAGCTGAAGCTTTCTTT. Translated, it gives CASRVGGGEAEAFF.